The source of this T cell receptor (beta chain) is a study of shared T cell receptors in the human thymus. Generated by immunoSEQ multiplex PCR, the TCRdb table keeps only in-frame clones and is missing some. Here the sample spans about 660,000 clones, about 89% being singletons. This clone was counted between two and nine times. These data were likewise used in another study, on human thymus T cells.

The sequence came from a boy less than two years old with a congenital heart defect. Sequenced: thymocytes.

CDR3 nucleotides: TGTGCCAGCAGTGAAGCCGGGGACAGACACCTACCTCGGGAAAAACTGTTTTTT. Translation: CASSEAGDRHLPREKLFF. The V call is TRBV6-1, the J call TRBJ1-4, with 7 bases identical to TRBD1. CDR3 length equals 18 residues. J gave up 8 bases and V 0 bases, and 15 bases lay outside the gene matches. Germline assignment: CDR1 MNHNS and CDR2 SASEGT.